This T cell receptor (beta chain) was documented in a study of blood T cell repertoires in COVID-19. In the study overall: Sites in the United States, Italy and Spain provided acute and convalescent COVID-19 samples. In each case, the material was cDNA or gDNA derived from T cells, B-cell-depleted T cells, or PBMCs.

The CDR3 has 13 amino acids. V dropped 3 bases and J dropped 1 base, with 6 bases sitting between them. As processed by the authors: Reference gene primers were amplified, and this amplification served to estimate nucleated cell counts. Data came from immunoSEQ multiplex PCR; TCRdb stores just in-frame clones and leaves some out. That table furnishes V, J and clone size, whereas the DNA furnished D and trimming. The sample has 130,000 to 150,000 clones; 75% to 85% are singletons. This clone was observed a handful of times. Sequencing was performed on peripheral blood. This chain links TRBV12-3 or TRBV12-4 with TRBJ1-1, with D uncertain. The clonotype originates from a man in his sixties with active or convalescent COVID-19. The CDR3 loop is CASSFAANTEAFF. The CDR3 DNA sequence: TGTGCCAGCAGTTTTGCGGCGAACACTGAAGCTTTCTTT.